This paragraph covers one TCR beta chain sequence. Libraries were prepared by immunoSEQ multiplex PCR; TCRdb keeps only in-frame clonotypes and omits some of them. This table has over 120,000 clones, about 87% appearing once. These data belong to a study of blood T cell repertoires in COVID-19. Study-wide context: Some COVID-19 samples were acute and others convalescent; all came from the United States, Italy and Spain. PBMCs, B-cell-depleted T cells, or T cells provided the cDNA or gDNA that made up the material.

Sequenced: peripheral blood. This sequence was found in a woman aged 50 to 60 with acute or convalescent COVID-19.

Here the CDR3 DNA reads TGTGCCAGCAGCTTAGGTACAGGGGGGCTTTCCTACGAGCAGTACTTC. Its translation: CASSLGTGGLSYEQYF. This chain joins TRBV5-4 and TRBJ2-7; 8 nucleotides match TRBD1. The CDR3 is 16 amino acids. Germline-derived CDR1 and CDR2 are SGHNT and YYREEE (reference sequence). J lost 1 base, V lost 2 bases, and 8 bases had no gene match.